Given below is one T cell receptor (beta chain) in context. Libraries were prepared by immunoSEQ multiplex PCR; TCRdb keeps only in-frame clonotypes and omits some of them. The sample includes some 180,000 clones, 90% to 95% seen only once; the top ten take 1.6%. This sample stems from a study of T cell responses to AZD1222 COVID-19 vaccine. The ends lost 7 bases at V and 0 bases at J; junction bases unmatched: 8. The CDR3 totals 14 residues. Germline CDR1 SQVTM, CDR2 ANQGSEA. The chain couples TRBV29-1 to TRBJ1-1; 7 bases agree with TRBD1. The material sequenced was peripheral blood, taken 28 days after the second AZD1222 dose. This TCR came from an adult who received the AZD1222 COVID-19 vaccine. CDR3 sequence (DNA): TGCAGCGCACTAAACAGGGGTTTGAACACTGAAGCTTTCTTT. This codes for CSALNRGLNTEAFF.